The clone carrying this TCR beta chain was detected only a few times. These data come from a study of T-cell memory formation after mild COVID-19. Study in general: TCR clustering was largely donor specific.

The J segment lost 2 bases and the V segment lost 7 bases, leaving 17 bases of the junction unmatched. The CDR3 has 17 amino acids. Germline values: CDR1 SGHDT, CDR2 YYEEEE. TCRdb re-called the 5' RACE reads through MiXCR, storing one row per CDR3 protein. The sample carries about 250,000 distinct CDR3 sequences, 15% recorded once. The receptor was isolated from an adult woman who had mild COVID-19 (a few samples of this study predate the infection). Cell type and time point are not known. The chain recombines TRBV5-6 with TRBJ1-1; 7 bases line up with TRBD1. The sequencing input was PBMCs or a T cell subset sorted from them (not recorded which). The CDR3 loop reads CASGQMRGRFKNTEAFF. CDR3 nucleotides: TGTGCCAGCGGACAGATGAGGGGGCGCTTTAAAAACACTGAAGCTTTCTTT.